The 4 T cell receptor beta chains presented below share a single source sample, sequenced in a study of CD8 T cells in ankylosing spondylitis. Using its own MiXCR run on the 5' RACE reads, TCRdb lists one record per CDR3 protein. The data show about 750,000 distinct CDR3 sequences, about 20% seen once. No antigen is known for these receptors. Overall study findings and caveats: Within ankylosing spondylitis blood, a TCR beta motif made up of eight highly homologous variants appeared to be characteristic.

The sample consisted of blood, either unsorted or a sorted T cell fraction (not recorded which). Receptors originate from a male donor with ankylosing spondylitis.

The sample holds many counts of this clonotype. This sequence joins TRBV20-1 and TRBJ1-1; D not certain. The CDR3 is 11 amino acids. V gave up 2 bases and J gave up 3 bases, with 4 bases separating them. The V gene's germline CDR1 is DFQATT and CDR2 SNEGSKA (reference sequence). The CDR3 DNA sequence: TGCAGTGCTAGACTGGACACTGAAGCTTTCTTT. This sequence encodes CSARLDTEAFF.

The genes are TRBV9 and TRBJ2-1; 11 bases align to TRBD2. There are 15 residues in the CDR3. J gave up 3 bases and V 5 bases, and 4 bases lay outside the gene matches. CDR1 and CDR2 from the germline V gene are SGDLS and YYNGEE. The CDR3 bases are TGTGCCAGCAGGATGGGACTAGCGGACTACAATGAGCAGTTCTTC. Protein sequence: CASRMGLADYNEQFF.

This clonotype was seen many times. The chain recombines TRBV12-3 or TRBV12-4 with TRBJ2-1; no clear D gene. The CDR3 runs to 11 residues. V lost 6 bases, J lost 7 bases, and 7 bases lay in between. CDR3 residues: CASSQLNEQFF. In nucleotides, the CDR3 is TGTGCCAGCAGCCAACTAAATGAGCAGTTCTTC.

The gene calls are TRBV5-1 and TRBJ1-1, with D uncertain. V lost 1 base and J 2 bases, leaving 9 bases between the germline ends. The CDR3 consists of 14 residues. CDR1 is SGHRS and CDR2 is YFSETQ in the germline V gene. This chain's CDR3 is CASSLNGRNTEAFF. The CDR3 nucleotides are TGCGCCAGCAGCTTGAACGGCCGAAACACTGAAGCTTTCTTT.